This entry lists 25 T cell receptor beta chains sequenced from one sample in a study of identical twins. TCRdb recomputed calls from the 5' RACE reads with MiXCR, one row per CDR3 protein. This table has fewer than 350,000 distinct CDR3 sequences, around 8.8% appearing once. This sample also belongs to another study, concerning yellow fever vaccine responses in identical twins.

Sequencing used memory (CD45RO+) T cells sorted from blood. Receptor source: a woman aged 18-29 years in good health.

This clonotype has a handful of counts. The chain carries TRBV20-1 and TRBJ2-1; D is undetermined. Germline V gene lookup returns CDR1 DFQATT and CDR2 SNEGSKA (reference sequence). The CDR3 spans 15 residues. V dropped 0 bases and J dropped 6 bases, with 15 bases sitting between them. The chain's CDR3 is CSARDNRLEINEQFF. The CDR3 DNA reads TGCAGTGCTAGAGATAACCGGCTAGAGATCAATGAGCAGTTCTTC.

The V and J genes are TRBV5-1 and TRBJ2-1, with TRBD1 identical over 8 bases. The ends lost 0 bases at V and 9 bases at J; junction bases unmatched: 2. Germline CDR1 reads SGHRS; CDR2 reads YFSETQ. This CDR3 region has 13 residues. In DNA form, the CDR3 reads TGCGCCAGCAGCTTGGACAGGGGGTCTGAGCAGTTCTTC. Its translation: CASSLDRGSEQFF. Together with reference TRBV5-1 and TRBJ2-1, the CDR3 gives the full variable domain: KAGVTQTPRYLIKTRGQQVTLSCSPISGHRSVSWYQQTPGQGLQFLFEYFSETQRNKGNFPGRFSGRQFSNSRSEMNVSTLELGDSALYLCASSLDRGSEQFFGPGTRLTVL.

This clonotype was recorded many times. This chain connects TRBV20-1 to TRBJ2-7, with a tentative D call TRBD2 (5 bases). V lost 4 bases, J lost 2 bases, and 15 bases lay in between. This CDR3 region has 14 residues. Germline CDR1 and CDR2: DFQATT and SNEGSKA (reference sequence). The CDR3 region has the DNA TGCAGTGCTAAGGGAAAGGACGGGACCTACGAGCAGTACGTC. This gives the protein CSAKGKDGTYEQYV.

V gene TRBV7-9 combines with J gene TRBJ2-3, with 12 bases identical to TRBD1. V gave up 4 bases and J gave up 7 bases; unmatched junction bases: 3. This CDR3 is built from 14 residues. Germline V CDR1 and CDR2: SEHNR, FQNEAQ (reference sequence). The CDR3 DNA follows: TGTGCCAGCAGCTCGGGACAGGGGGCAAATACGCAGTATTTT. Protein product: CASSSGQGANTQYF.

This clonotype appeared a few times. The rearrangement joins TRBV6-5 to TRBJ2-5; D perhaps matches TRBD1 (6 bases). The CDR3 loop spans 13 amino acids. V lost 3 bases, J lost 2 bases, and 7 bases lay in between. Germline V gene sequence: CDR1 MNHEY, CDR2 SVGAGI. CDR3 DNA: TGTGCCAGCAGTTATGGACAGCAAGAGACCCAGTACTTC. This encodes CASSYGQQETQYF.

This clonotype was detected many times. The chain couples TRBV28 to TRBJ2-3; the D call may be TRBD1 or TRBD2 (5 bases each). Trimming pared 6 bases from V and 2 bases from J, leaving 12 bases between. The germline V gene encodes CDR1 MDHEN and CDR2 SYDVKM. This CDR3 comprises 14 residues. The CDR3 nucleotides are TGTGCCAGCAGGGGGGACGGATACACAGATACGCAGTATTTT. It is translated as CASRGDGYTDTQYF.

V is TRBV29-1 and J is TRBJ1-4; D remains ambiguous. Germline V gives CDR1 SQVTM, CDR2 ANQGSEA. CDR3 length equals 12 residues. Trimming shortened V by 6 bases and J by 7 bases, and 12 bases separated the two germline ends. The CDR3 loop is CSVFPTGEKLFF. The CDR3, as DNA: TGCAGCGTCTTTCCGACCGGTGAAAAACTGTTTTTT.

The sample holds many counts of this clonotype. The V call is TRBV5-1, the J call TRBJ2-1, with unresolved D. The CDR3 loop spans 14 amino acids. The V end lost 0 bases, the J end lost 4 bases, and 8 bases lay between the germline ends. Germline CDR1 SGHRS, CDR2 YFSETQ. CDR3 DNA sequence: TGCGCCAGCAGCTTGGTGGTCTCGTACAATGAGCAGTTCTTC. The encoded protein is CASSLVVSYNEQFF.

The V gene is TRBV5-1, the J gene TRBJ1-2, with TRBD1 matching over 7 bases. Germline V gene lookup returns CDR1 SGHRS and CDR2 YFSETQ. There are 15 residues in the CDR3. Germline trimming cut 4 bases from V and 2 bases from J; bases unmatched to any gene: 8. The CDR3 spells CASSALQGRNYGYTF. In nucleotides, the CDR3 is TGCGCCAGCAGCGCTTTACAGGGGAGGAACTATGGCTACACCTTC.

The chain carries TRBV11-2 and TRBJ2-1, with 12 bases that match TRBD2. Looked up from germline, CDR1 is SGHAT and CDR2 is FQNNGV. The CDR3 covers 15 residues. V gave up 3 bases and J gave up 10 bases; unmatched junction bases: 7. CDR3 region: CASSLWTSGTGEQFF. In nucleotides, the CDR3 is TGTGCCAGCAGCTTGTGGACTAGCGGGACTGGGGAGCAGTTCTTC.

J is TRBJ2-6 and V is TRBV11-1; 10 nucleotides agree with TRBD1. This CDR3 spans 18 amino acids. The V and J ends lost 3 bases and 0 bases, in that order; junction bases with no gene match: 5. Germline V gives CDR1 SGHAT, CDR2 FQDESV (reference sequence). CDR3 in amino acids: CASSLGRQGASGANVLTF. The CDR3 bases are TGTGCCAGCAGCTTGGGTCGACAGGGGGCCTCTGGGGCCAACGTCCTGACTTTC.

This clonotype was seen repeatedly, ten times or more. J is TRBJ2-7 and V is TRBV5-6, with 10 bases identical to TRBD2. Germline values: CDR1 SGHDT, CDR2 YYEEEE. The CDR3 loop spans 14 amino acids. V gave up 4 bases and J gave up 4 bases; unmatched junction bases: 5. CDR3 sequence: CASSDLSGRYEQYF. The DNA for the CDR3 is TGTGCCAGCAGCGACCTTAGCGGGAGGTACGAGCAGTACTTC. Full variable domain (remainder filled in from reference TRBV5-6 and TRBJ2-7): DAGVTQSPTHLIKTRGQQVTLRCSPKSGHDTVSWYQQALGQGPQFIFQYYEEEERQRGNFPDRFSGHQFPNYSSELNVNALLLGDSALYLCASSDLSGRYEQYFGPGTRLTVT.

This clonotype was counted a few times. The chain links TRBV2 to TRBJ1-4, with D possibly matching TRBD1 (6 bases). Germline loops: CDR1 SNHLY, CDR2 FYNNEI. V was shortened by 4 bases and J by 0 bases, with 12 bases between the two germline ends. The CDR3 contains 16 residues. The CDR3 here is CASSVRRTATNEKLFF. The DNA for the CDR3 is TGTGCCAGCAGTGTCCGAAGGACAGCAACTAATGAAAAACTGTTTTTT.

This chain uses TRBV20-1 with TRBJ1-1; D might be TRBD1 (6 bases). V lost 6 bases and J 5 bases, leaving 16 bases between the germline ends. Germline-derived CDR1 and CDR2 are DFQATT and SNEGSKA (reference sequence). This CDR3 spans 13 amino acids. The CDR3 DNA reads TGCAGTGCCGTCGAGGGGGGGGCTACTGAAGCTTTCTTT. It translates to CSAVEGGATEAFF.

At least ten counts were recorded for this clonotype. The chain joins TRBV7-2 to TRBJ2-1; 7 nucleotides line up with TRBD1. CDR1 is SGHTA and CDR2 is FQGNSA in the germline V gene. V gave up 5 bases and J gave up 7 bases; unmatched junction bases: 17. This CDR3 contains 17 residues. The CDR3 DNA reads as TGTGCCAGCAGCCCAAAAAGGCAGGGGGTTAGGAAGAATGAGCAGTTCTTC. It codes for CASSPKRQGVRKNEQFF. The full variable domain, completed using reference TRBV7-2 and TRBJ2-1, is GAGVSQSPSNKVTEKGKDVELRCDPISGHTALYWYRQSLGQGLEFLIYFQGNSAPDKSGLPSDRFSAERTGGSVSTLTIQRTQQEDSAVYLCASSPKRQGVRKNEQFFGPGTRLTVL.

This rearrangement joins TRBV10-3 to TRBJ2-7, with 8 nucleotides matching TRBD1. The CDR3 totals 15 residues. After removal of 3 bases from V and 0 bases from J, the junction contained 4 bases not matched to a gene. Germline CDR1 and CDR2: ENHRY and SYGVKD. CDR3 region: CAISEETGASYEQYF. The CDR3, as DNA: TGTGCCATCAGTGAAGAGACAGGGGCCTCCTACGAGCAGTACTTC.

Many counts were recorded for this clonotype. Here the CDR3 DNA reads TGTGCCACCAGTGGGACAGCTAGCACAGATACGCAGTATTTT. This gives the protein CATSGTASTDTQYF. The chain uses TRBV24-1 and TRBJ2-3; a weak D match, TRBD1 (6 bases). Germline CDR1 is KGHDR and CDR2 is SFDVKD. The ends were cut back, 5 bases at V and 0 bases at J, with 8 bases in the middle. The CDR3 length is 14 residues.

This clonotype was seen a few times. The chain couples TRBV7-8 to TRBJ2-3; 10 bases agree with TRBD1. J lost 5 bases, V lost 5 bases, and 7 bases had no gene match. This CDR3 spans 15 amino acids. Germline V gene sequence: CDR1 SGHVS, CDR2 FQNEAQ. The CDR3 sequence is CASSPKGQGKDTQYF. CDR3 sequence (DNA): TGTGCCAGCAGCCCCAAGGGACAGGGGAAAGATACGCAGTATTTT.

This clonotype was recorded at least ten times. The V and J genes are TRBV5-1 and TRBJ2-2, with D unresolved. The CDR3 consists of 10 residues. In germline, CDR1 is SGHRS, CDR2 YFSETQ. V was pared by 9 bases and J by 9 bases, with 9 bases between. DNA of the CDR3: TGCGCCACCCGGGCCCGGGAGCTGTTTTTT. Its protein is CATRARELFF.

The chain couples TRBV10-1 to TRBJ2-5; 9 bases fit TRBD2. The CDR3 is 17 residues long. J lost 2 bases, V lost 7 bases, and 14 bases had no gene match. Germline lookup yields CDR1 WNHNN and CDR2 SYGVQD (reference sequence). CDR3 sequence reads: CASNQRGALTPQETQYF. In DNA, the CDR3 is TGCGCCAGCAACCAGCGGGGGGCCCTAACGCCACAAGAGACCCAGTACTTC.

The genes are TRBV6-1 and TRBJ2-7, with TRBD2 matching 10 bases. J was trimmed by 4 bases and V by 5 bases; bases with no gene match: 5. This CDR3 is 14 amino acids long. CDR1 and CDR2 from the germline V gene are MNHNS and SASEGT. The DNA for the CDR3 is TGTGCCAGCAGTCCCACTAGCGGGATTTACGAGCAGTACTTC. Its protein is CASSPTSGIYEQYF.

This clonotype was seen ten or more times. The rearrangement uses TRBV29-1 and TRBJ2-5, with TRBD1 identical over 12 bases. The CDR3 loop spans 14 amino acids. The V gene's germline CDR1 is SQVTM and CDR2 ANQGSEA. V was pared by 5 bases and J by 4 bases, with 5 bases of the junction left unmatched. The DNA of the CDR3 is TGCAGCGTTTCCGGGACAGGGGGCTCAGAGACCCAGTACTTC. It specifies CSVSGTGGSETQYF.

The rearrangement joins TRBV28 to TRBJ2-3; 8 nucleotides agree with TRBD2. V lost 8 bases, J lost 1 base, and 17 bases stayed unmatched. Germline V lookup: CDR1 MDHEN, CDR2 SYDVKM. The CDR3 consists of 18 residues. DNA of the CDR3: TGTGCCAGCGGATTACCCTTCCGGGCGGGGGGTGGCACAGATACGCAGTATTTT. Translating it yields CASGLPFRAGGGTDTQYF.

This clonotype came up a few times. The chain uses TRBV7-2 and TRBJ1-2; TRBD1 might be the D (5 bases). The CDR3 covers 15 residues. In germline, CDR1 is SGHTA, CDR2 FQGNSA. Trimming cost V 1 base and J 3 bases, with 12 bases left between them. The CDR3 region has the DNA TGTGCCAGCAGCTTAGGGGGGTCGGGCTACTATGGCTACACCTTC. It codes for CASSLGGSGYYGYTF.

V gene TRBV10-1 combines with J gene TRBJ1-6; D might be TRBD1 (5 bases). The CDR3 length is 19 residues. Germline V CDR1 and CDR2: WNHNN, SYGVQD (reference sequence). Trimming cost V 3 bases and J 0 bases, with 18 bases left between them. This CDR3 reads CASSETGPHKSSYNSPLHF. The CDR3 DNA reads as TGCGCCAGCAGTGAAACGGGGCCACATAAGAGCTCCTATAATTCACCCCTCCACTTT.